This TCR beta chain came from a study of radiotherapy plus CTLA-4 blockade in lung cancer. Overall study: Among all patients, about 19% showed objective responses, while roughly 34% had disease control. Findings of the study overall: Subsequent to radiotherapy plus ipilimumab, tumor-derived TCR clones underwent expansion in blood. Reports identified early blood T cell clone dynamics, with interferon-beta, as the best response predictor.

Receiving focal radiation plus CTLA-4 blockade with ipilimumab were patients who had chemo-refractory metastatic non-small-cell lung cancer. Trimming cost V 5 bases and J 5 bases; bases outside gene matches: 11. The CDR3 loop spans 15 amino acids. Germline V gene lookup returns CDR1 SGHAT and CDR2 FQNNGV. For this clone: The antigen is unknown.

Repertoires were generated with immunoSEQ multiplex PCR, while TCRdb's copy carries only in-frame clones and drops some. Here the sample spans around 80,000 clones, roughly 74% being singletons. The source material was peripheral blood, sampled from a patient treated with radiotherapy plus ipilimumab. This clonotype was obtained from a human donor with non-small cell lung cancer whose response to radiotherapy plus ipilimumab could not be evaluated. The rearrangement uses TRBV11-2 and TRBJ2-5, with 7 positions matching TRBD1. The CDR3 sequence is CASSLGDREWETQYF. The CDR3 DNA is TGTGCCAGCAGCCTTGGGGACAGAGAGTGGGAGACCCAGTACTTC.